Following are 3 T cell receptor beta chains from one sample sequenced in a study of CD8+CD57+ T cells in acquired aplastic anemia. For CDR3 and TCR beta VDJ profiling, genomic DNA was the template used. TCRdb redid the calling of the reads with MiXCR, one entry per CDR3 protein. This table holds 250,000 to 300,000 distinct CDR3 sequences, around three fifths found once. Sequences were obtained from sorted CD4+, CD8+, or CD8+CD57+ T cells (not recorded which) from PBMCs. Source of these receptors: a human donor with severe aplastic anemia or a healthy control (not recorded which).

The chain couples TRBV19 to TRBJ1-2; D not resolved. The CDR3 is 14 amino acids. Trimming shortened V by 0 bases and J by 5 bases, and 10 bases separated the two germline ends. Per germline, CDR1 LNHDA and CDR2 SQIVND (reference sequence). The CDR3 nucleotides are TGTGCCAGTAGTATAGATCAAGGAAGATATGGCTACACCTTC. This translates into CASSIDQGRYGYTF.

Here the CDR3 reads CASSLGTGSMNTEAFF. CDR3 in DNA: TGTGCCAGCAGCCTGGGGACAGGAAGCATGAACACTGAAGCTTTCTTT. V is TRBV5-5 and J is TRBJ1-1; 8 nucleotides line up with TRBD1. Germline values: CDR1 SGHKS, CDR2 YYEKEE (reference sequence). CDR3 length: 16 residues. V dropped 4 bases and J dropped 0; count of bases not matched to a gene: 8.

The gene calls are TRBV4-3 and TRBJ2-7; D is perhaps TRBD1 (5 bases). The CDR3 contains 15 residues. V was clipped by 0 bases and J by 3 bases, with 12 bases between them. Germline CDR1 and CDR2: LGHNA and YSLEER. This CDR3 reads CASSQDMAGLYEQYF. In DNA, the CDR3 is TGCGCCAGCAGCCAAGATATGGCAGGGCTCTACGAGCAGTACTTC.